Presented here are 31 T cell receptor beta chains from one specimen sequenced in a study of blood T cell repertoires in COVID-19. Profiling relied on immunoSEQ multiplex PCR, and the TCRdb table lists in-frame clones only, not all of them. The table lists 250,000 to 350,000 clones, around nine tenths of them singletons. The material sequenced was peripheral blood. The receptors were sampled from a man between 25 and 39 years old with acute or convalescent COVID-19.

The CDR3 protein is CASRPNRVGTEAFF. DNA of the CDR3: TGCGCCAGCAGACCCAACAGGGTCGGCACTGAAGCTTTCTTT. This chain joins TRBV4-1 and TRBJ1-1; maybe TRBD1 (6 bases). Trimming cost V 6 bases and J 4 bases, with 15 bases left between them. Germline lookup yields CDR1 MGHRA and CDR2 YSYEKL. This CDR3 has 14 amino acids.

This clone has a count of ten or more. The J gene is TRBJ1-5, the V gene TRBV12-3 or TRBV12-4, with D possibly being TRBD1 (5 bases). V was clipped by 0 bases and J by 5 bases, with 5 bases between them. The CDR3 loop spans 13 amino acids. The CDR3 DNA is TGTGCCAGCAGTTTAGCAGGGGATCAGCCCCAGCATTTT. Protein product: CASSLAGDQPQHF.

The CDR3 nucleotides read TGCGCCAGCAGCAGATCAACTAGCGCCCCAGAGACCCAGTACTTC. Its translation: CASSRSTSAPETQYF. The V call is TRBV5-1, the J call TRBJ2-5; 7 positions match TRBD2. V trimming: 4 bases; J trimming: 4 bases; junction bases outside the gene matches: 10. The CDR3 spans 15 residues. Germline-derived CDR1 and CDR2 are SGHRS and YFSETQ.

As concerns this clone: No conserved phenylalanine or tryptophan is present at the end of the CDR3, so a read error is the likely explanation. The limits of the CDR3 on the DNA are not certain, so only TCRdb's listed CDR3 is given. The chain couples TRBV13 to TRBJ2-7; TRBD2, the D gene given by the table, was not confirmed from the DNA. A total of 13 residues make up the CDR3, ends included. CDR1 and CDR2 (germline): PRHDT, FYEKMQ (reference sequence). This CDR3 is CASSRGLAGEFRI.

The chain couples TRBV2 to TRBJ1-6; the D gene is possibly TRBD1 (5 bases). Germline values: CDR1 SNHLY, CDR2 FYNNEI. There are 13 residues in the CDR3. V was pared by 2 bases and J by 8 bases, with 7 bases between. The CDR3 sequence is CASSELGDSPLHF. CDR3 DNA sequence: TGTGCCAGCAGTGAATTAGGGGATTCACCCCTCCACTTT.

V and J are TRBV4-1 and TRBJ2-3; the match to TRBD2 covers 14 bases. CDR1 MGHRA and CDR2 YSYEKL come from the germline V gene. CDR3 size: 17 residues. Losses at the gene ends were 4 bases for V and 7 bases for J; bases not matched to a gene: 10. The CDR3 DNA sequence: TGCGCCAGCAGCCCGCCCATGACTAGCGGGGGGGAGAATACGCAGTATTTT. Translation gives CASSPPMTSGGENTQYF.

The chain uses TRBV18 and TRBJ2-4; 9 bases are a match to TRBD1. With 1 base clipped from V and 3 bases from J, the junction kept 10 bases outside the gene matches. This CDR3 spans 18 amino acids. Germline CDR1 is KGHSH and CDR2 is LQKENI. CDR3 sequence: CASSPRDRARYFKNIQYF. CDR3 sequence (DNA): TGTGCCAGCTCACCACGGGACAGGGCCCGCTATTTCAAAAACATTCAGTACTTC.

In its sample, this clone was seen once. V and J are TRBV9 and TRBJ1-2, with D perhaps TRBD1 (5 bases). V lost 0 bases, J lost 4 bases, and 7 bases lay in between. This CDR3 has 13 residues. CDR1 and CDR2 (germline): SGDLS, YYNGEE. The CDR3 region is CASSVVDSYGYTF. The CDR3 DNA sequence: TGTGCCAGCAGCGTAGTTGACAGCTATGGCTACACCTTC.

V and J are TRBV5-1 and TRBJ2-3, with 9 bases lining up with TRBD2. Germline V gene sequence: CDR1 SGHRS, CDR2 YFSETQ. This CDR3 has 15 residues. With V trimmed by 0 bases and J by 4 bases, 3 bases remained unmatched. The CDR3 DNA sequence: TGCGCCAGCAGCTTGGTGGCGGGGGGGCCAGATACGCAGTATTTT. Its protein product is CASSLVAGGPDTQYF.

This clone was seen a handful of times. CDR3 sequence: CAWSLLGPKGETQYF. In DNA form, the CDR3 reads TGTGCCTGGAGTCTTCTGGGGCCGAAGGGAGAGACCCAGTACTTC. This chain joins TRBV30 and TRBJ2-5; a possible D gene is TRBD1 (5 bases). V lost 2 bases and J 4 bases, leaving 17 bases between the germline ends. CDR1 GTSNPN and CDR2 SVGIG come from the germline V gene (reference sequence). This CDR3 contains 15 residues.

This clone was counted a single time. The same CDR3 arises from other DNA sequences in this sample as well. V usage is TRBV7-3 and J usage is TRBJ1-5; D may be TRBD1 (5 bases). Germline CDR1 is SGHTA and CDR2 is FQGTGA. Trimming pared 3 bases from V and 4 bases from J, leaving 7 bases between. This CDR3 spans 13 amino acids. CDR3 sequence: CASSLGPNQPQHF. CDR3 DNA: TGTGCCAGCAGCTTGGGGCCGAATCAGCCCCAGCATTTT.

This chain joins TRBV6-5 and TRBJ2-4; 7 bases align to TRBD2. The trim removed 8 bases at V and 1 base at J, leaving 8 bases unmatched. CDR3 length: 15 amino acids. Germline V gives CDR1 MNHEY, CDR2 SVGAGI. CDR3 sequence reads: CASWSAGGAKNIQYF. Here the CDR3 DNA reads TGTGCCAGCTGGAGTGCCGGGGGGGCCAAAAACATTCAGTACTTC.

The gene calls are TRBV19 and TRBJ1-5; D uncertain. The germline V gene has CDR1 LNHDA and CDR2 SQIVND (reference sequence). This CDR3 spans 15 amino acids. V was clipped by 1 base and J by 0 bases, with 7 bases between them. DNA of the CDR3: TGTGCCAGTAGTATAGTCAGTAATAGCAATCAGCCCCAGCATTTT. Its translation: CASSIVSNSNQPQHF.

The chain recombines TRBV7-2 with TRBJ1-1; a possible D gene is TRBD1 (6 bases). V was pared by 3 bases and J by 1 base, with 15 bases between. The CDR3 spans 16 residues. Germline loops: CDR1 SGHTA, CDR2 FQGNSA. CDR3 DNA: TGTGCCAGCAGCTTTCTAAAGTCGACAGGGAACACTGAAGCTTTCTTT. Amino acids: CASSFLKSTGNTEAFF.

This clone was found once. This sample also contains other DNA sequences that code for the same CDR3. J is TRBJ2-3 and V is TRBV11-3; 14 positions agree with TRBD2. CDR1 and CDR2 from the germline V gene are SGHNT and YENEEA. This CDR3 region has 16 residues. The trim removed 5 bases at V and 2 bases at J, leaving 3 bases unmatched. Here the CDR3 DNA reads TGTGCCAGCAGCCTGGGACTAGCGGGAGTCACAGATACGCAGTATTTT. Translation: CASSLGLAGVTDTQYF.

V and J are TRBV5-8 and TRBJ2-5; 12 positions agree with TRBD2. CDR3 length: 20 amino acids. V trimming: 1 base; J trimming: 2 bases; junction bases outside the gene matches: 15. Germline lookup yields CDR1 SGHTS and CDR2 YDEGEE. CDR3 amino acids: CASSLLTSGRRGPTQETQYF. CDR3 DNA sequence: TGTGCCAGCAGCTTGCTTACTAGCGGGAGGAGGGGACCCACACAAGAGACCCAGTACTTC.

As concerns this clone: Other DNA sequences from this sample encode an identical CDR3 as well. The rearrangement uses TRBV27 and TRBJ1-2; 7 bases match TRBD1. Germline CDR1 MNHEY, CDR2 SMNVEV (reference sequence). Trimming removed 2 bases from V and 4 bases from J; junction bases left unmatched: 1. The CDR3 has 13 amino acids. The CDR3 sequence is CASSLRTGYGYTF. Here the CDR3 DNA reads TGTGCCAGCAGTTTACGGACAGGCTATGGCTACACCTTC.

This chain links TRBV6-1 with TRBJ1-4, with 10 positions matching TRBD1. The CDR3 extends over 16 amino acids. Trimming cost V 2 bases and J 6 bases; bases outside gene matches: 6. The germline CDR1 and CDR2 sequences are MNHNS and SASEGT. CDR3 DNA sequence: TGTGCCAGCAGTGAAATGAGAGGGACAGGGGATGAAAAACTGTTTTTT. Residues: CASSEMRGTGDEKLFF.

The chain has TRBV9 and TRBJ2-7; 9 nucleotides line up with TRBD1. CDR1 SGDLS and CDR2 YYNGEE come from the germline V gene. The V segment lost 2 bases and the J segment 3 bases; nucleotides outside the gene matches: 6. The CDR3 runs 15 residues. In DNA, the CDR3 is TGTGCCAGCAGCGTGGCACCGGGACAGGGCTACGAGCAGTACTTC. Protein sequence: CASSVAPGQGYEQYF.

CDR3 loop: CASIGGGVGYGYTF. Here the CDR3 DNA reads TGTGCCAGCATAGGAGGGGGCGTCGGGTATGGCTACACCTTC. This chain connects TRBV28 to TRBJ1-2, with TRBD1 matching over 7 bases. The germline gives CDR1 MDHEN, CDR2 SYDVKM. This CDR3 comprises 14 residues. V gave up 7 bases and J gave up 5 bases; unmatched junction bases: 10.

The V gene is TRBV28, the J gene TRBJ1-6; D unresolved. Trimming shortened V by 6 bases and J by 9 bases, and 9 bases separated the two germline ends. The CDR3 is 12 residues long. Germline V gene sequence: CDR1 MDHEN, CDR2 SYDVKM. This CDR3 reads CASSPGGSPLHF. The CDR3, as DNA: TGTGCCAGCAGCCCGGGTGGTTCACCCCTCCACTTT.

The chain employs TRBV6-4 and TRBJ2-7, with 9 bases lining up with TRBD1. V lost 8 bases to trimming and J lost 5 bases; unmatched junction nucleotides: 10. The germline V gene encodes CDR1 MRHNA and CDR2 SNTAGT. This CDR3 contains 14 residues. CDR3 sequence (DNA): TGTGCCAGCCCATCCGACAGGGGGGTCCACGAGCAGTACTTC. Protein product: CASPSDRGVHEQYF.

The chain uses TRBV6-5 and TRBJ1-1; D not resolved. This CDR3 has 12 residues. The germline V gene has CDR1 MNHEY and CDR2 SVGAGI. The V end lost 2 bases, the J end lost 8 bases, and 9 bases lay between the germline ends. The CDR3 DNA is TGTGCCAGCAGTTACCCGGGAGAGGAAGCTTTCTTT. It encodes CASSYPGEEAFF.

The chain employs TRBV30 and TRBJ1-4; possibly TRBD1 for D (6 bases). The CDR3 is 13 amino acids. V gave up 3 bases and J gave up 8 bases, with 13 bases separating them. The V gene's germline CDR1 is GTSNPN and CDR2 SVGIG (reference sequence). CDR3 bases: TGTGCCTGGAGGCCGGGACACCTAGAAAAACTGTTTTTT. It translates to CAWRPGHLEKLFF.

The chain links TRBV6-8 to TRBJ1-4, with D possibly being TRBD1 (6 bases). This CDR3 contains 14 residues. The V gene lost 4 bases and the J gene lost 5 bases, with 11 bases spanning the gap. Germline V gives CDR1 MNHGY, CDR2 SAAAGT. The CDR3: CASSCNRENEKLFF. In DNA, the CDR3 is TGTGCCAGCAGTTGTAACAGGGAAAATGAAAAACTGTTTTTT.

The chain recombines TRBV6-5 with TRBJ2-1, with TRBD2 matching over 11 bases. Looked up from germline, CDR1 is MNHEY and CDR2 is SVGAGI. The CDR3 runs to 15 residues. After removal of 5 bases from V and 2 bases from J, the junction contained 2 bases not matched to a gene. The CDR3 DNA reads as TGTGCCAGCAGTCTGACTAGCGGGGCCTACAATGAGCAGTTCTTC. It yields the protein CASSLTSGAYNEQFF.

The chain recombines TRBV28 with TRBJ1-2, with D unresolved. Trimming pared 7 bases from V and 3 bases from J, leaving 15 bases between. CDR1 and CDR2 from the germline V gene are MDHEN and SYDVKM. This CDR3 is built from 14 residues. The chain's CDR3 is CASTEPGRDYGYTF. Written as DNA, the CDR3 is TGTGCCAGCACCGAGCCGGGGAGGGACTATGGCTACACCTTC.

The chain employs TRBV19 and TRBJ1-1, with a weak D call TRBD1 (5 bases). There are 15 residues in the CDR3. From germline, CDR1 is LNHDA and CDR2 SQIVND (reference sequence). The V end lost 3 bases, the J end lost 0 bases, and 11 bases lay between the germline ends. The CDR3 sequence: CASSIVDSVNTEAFF. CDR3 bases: TGTGCCAGTAGTATCGTTGACAGCGTGAACACTGAAGCTTTCTTT.

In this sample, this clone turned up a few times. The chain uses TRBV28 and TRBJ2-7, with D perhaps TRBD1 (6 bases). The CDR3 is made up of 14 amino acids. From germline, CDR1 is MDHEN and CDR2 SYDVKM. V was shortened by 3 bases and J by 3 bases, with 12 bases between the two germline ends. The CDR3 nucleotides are TGTGCCAGCAGTTTGGTGGGGGCTAGCTACGAGCAGTACTTC. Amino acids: CASSLVGASYEQYF.

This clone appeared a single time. The CDR3 coding sequence is TGTGCCAGCAGTGTTGACAATGCAGAGACCCAGTACTTC. Protein sequence: CASSVDNAETQYF. This chain joins TRBV2 and TRBJ2-5; no clear D gene. The V gene's germline CDR1 is SNHLY and CDR2 FYNNEI. This CDR3 comprises 13 residues. V lost 4 bases and J 4 bases, leaving 10 bases between the germline ends. The full variable domain, its missing parts supplied by reference TRBV2 and TRBJ2-5, is EPEVTQTPSHQVTQMGQEVILRCVPISNHLYFYWYRQILGQKVEFLVSFYNNEISEKSEIFDDQFSVERPDGSNFTLKIRSTKLEDSAMYFCASSVDNAETQYFGPGTRLLVL.

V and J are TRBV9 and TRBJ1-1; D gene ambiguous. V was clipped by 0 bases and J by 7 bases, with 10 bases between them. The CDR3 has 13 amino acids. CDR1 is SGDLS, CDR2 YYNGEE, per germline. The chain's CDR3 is CASSVEAASEAFF. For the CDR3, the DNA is TGTGCCAGCAGCGTAGAGGCGGCGAGTGAAGCTTTCTTT. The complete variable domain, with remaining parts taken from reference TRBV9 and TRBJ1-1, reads DSGVTQTPKHLITATGQRVTLRCSPRSGDLSVYWYQQSLDQGLQFLIQYYNGEERAKGNILERFSAQQFPDLHSELNLSSLELGDSALYFCASSVEAASEAFFGQGTRLTVV.